This TCR beta chain was found in a study of beta chain features in type 1 diabetes. Notes on the study in general: The study found moderately but significantly shorter TCRB CDR3s in all four CD4+ subsets of Type 1 diabetes patients. VDJ junctions from type 1 diabetes patients carried fewer insertions and larger deletions.

What was sequenced were expressed TCRB transcripts, since all of the isolated RNA had been reverse transcribed. Clones were sequenced by immunoSEQ multiplex PCR, and TCRdb holds only the in-frame ones, with some missing. The sample yields more than 120,000 clones, about an eighth seen once. To note about this clone: Its antigen is undetermined.

Unmatched junction bases numbered 5, after V lost 3 bases and J lost 0 bases. This CDR3 has 16 amino acids. The V gene's germline CDR1 is SGHRS and CDR2 YFSETQ. V gene TRBV5-1 combines with J gene TRBJ2-3; 9 nucleotides agree with TRBD2. The receptor comes from a man younger than 35 with type 1 diabetes. Sequencing was done on a sample of central memory CD4+ T cells from blood. The CDR3 sequence: CASSYLAGTSTDTQYF. The CDR3 DNA follows: TGCGCCAGCAGCTACCTAGCGGGGACTAGCACAGATACGCAGTATTTT.